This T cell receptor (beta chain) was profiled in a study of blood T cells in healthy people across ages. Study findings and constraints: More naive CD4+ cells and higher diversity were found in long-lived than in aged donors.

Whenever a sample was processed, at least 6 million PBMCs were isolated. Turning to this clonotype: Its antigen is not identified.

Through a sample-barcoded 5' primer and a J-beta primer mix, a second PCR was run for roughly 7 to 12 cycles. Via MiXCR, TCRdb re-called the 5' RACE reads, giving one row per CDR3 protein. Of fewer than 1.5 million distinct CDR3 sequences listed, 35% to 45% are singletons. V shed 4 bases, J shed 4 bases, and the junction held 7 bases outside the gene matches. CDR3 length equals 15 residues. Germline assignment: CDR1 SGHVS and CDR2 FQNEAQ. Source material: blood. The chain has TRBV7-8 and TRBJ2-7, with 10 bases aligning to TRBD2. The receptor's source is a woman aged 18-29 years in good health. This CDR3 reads CASSSLAGGKYEQYF. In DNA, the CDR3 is TGTGCCAGCAGCTCCTTAGCGGGAGGCAAGTACGAGCAGTACTTC. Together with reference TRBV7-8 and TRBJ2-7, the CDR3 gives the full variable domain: GAGVSQSPRYKVAKRGQDVALRCDPISGHVSLFWYQQALGQGPEFLTYFQNEAQLDKSGLPSDRFFAERPEGSVSTLKIQRTQQEDSAVYLCASSSLAGGKYEQYFGPGTRLTVT.